The rows below give T cell receptor beta chains drawn from one sample of a study of CD8+ T cells in alopecia areata. Clones were sequenced by immunoSEQ multiplex PCR, and TCRdb holds only the in-frame ones, with some missing. The sample contains nearly 200,000 clones, about 62% of which appear only once. Specimen: CD4+ T cells sorted from blood, collected at week 24, from a patient treated with tofacitinib. The receptor set was obtained from a human donor with alopecia areata. Both conserved end residues are part of each CDR3. A D gene is named only where the DNA matches it firmly. Not every row has a clone size; where given, it reads once, few, many or a size class.

. | . | TRBJ2-5 | TRBV4-3 | CASSLRGGETQYF | TGCGCCAGCAGCTTAAGGGGCGGGGAGACCCAGTACTTC
TRBD1 | . | TRBJ1-6 | TRBV15 | CATSSRQGDGSPLHF | TGTGCCACCAGCAGTCGACAGGGGGACGGTTCACCCCTCCACTTT
TRBD2 | many | TRBJ2-7 | TRBV7-2 | CASSLEGTSVSYEQYF | TGTGCCAGCAGCTTAGAAGGGACTAGCGTCTCCTACGAGCAGTACTTC
. | . | TRBJ2-2 | TRBV7-9 | CASSLARSRDTGELFF | TGTGCCAGCAGCTTAGCAAGGAGTAGGGATACCGGGGAGCTGTTTTTT
TRBD1 | few | TRBJ2-1 | TRBV19 | CASRKQGVLNEQFF | TGTGCCAGTAGAAAACAGGGGGTGCTCAATGAGCAGTTCTTC
. | few | TRBJ1-1 | TRBV10-3 | CAISESTIEYTEAFF | TGTGCCATCAGTGAGTCGACAATCGAATACACTGAAGCTTTCTTT
TRBD1 | . | TRBJ1-5 | TRBV6-6 | CASSSRQGNQPQHF | TGTGCCAGCAGTTCCCGACAGGGGAATCAGCCCCAGCATTTT
TRBD2 | . | TRBJ2-1 | TRBV7-9 | CASSPSLPGGPSEQFF | TGTGCCAGCAGCCCCAGTCTACCGGGGGGGCCTTCTGAGCAGTTCTTC
. | few | TRBJ1-1 | TRBV29-1 | CSVVLHRNTEAFF | TGCAGCGTTGTGCTTCATAGGAACACTGAAGCTTTCTTT
TRBD1 | . | TRBJ1-4 | TRBV7-9 | CASSPWAQRTGREKLFF | TGTGCCAGCAGCCCCTGGGCCCAAAGGACAGGGCGAGAAAAACTGTTTTTT
TRBD1 | few | TRBJ2-3 | TRBV29-1 | CSANRGQRDTQYF | TGCAGCGCCAACAGGGGTCAAAGAGATACGCAGTATTTT
TRBD2 | few | TRBJ2-5 | TRBV5-1 | CASSFSGSGFQETQYF | TGCGCCAGCAGCTTTTCGGGTAGCGGGTTTCAAGAGACCCAGTACTTC
. | few | TRBJ2-1 | TRBV11-3 | CASSLGPNNEQFF | TGTGCCAGCAGCTTAGGACCGAACAATGAGCAGTTCTTC
TRBD2 | few | TRBJ2-1 | TRBV7-2 | CASSAGRTSSYNEQFF | TGTGCCAGCAGCGCCGGACGGACTAGCTCCTACAATGAGCAGTTCTTC
TRBD2 | . | TRBJ2-7 | TRBV5-1 | CASSLGFGGSSYEQYF | TGCGCCAGCAGCTTGGGGTTTGGCGGGAGCTCCTACGAGCAGTACTTC
TRBD1 | . | TRBJ2-3 | TRBV5-1 | CASSPDREADTQYF | TGCGCCAGCAGCCCGGACAGGGAGGCAGATACGCAGTATTTT
. | . | TRBJ2-5 | TRBV7-9 | CASSSGTQYF | TGTGCCAGCAGCTCGGGGACCCAGTACTTC
TRBD2 | few | TRBJ2-1 | TRBV5-1 | CASSLSGRSYNEQFF | TGCGCCAGCAGCTTGAGCGGGAGGAGTTACAATGAGCAGTTCTTC
. | few | TRBJ1-5 | TRBV18 | CASSHSARENQPQHF | TGTGCCAGCTCACACTCCGCTCGGGAAAATCAGCCCCAGCATTTT
TRBD2 | . | TRBJ2-7 | TRBV7-2 | CASSSGGGHIYEQYF | TGTGCCAGCAGCTCGGGAGGGGGACACATCTACGAGCAGTACTTC
TRBD2 | . | TRBJ2-3 | TRBV7-3 | CASSLRASGGRDTQYF | TGTGCCAGCAGCTTAAGGGCTAGCGGGGGGCGAGATACGCAGTATTTT
. | . | TRBJ1-1 | TRBV30 | CAYQLSGDEAFF | TGTGCCTACCAACTTTCGGGAGACGAAGCTTTCTTT
. | . | TRBJ2-1 | TRBV29-1 | CSVDMGGHYNEQFF | TGCAGCGTTGACATGGGGGGACATTACAATGAGCAGTTCTTC
. | . | TRBJ1-5 | TRBV5-1 | CASSAGPRNQPQHF | TGCGCCAGCAGCGCCGGGCCCCGCAATCAGCCCCAGCATTTT
. | few | TRBJ1-4 | TRBV28 | CAGGPPNEKLFF | TGTGCCGGGGGTCCACCTAATGAAAAACTGTTTTTT
. | . | TRBJ2-1 | TRBV5-1 | CASSQTPRSYNEQFF | TGCGCCAGCAGCCAGACCCCGAGGTCCTACAATGAGCAGTTCTTC
TRBD1 | . | TRBJ1-5 | TRBV2 | CASSEAGTGQRHF | TGTGCCAGCAGTGAGGCGGGGACAGGACAAAGGCATTTT
TRBD2 | . | TRBJ2-1 | TRBV6-1 | CASRKGASGSGKQFF | TGTGCCAGCAGGAAGGGGGCTAGCGGGAGCGGAAAGCAGTTCTTC
TRBD2 | . | TRBJ2-5 | TRBV9 | CASSVGAGGPNRETQYF | TGTGCCAGCAGCGTAGGAGCGGGGGGGCCGAATCGGGAGACCCAGTACTTC
. | few | TRBJ1-4 | TRBV9 | CASSFLATNEKLFF | TGTGCCAGCAGTTTTCTGGCAACTAATGAAAAACTGTTTTTT
. | . | TRBJ1-4 | TRBV5-1 | CASSLPTVNEKLFF | TGCGCCAGCAGCTTGCCAACGGTTAATGAAAAACTGTTTTTT
TRBD1 | few | TRBJ2-1 | TRBV7-6 | CASRYLETGDHEQFF | TGTGCCAGCAGGTATCTCGAGACAGGGGACCATGAGCAGTTCTTC
TRBD1 | . | TRBJ2-4 | TRBV2 | CASSPGTGLGNIQYF | TGTGCCAGCAGTCCTGGGACAGGACTCGGGAACATTCAGTACTTC
. | . | TRBJ2-6 | TRBV7-2 | CASSLFSTGANVLTF | TGTGCCAGCAGCTTATTCAGCACTGGGGCCAACGTCCTGACTTTC
. | . | TRBJ2-2 | TRBV29-1 | CSVTPGAGELFF | TGCAGCGTCACTCCAGGGGCCGGGGAGCTGTTTTTT
TRBD1 | . | TRBJ1-1 | TRBV28 | CASSFRRDRGHGYTEAFF | TGTGCCAGCAGTTTTCGTCGGGACAGGGGGCATGGGTACACTGAAGCTTTCTTT
TRBD2 | . | TRBJ2-2 | TRBV18 | CASSPQGGRPGTGELFF | TGTGCCAGCTCACCACAGGGCGGGAGGCCAGGAACCGGGGAGCTGTTTTTT
. | few | TRBJ2-7 | TRBV7-2 | CASSSIGSYEQYF | TGTGCCAGCAGCTCAATTGGCTCCTACGAGCAGTACTTC
. | . | TRBJ1-1 | TRBV7-9 | CASSSYKTEAFF | TGTGCCAGCAGCTCTTACAAGACTGAAGCTTTCTTT
TRBD1 | few | TRBJ2-7 | TRBV25-1 | CASSELRGRTIEQYF | TGTGCCAGCAGTGAATTAAGGGGGCGGACGATCGAGCAGTACTTC
. | . | TRBJ1-4 | TRBV9 | CASSRGPNEKLFF | TGTGCCAGCAGCCGCGGGCCAAATGAAAAACTGTTTTTT
TRBD1 | . | TRBJ2-5 | TRBV27 | CASRPAEGRGRGETQYF | TGTGCCAGCAGGCCTGCCGAGGGCAGGGGGCGAGGAGAGACCCAGTACTTC
TRBD2 | once | TRBJ2-7 | TRBV19 | CASSTTSGASYEQYF | TGTGCCAGTAGCACGACTAGCGGGGCCTCCTACGAGCAGTACTTC
. | once | TRBJ1-2 | TRBV29-1 | CSVQEPMVGTF | TGCAGCGTCCAGGAGCCGATGGTCGGCACCTTC
. | . | TRBJ1-1 | TRBV7-9 | CASSLPGVAEAFF | TGTGCCAGCAGCTTACCAGGGGTGGCTGAAGCTTTCTTT
TRBD1 | few | TRBJ1-2 | TRBV2 | CASSGDRERYGYTF | TGTGCCAGCAGTGGGGACAGGGAACGGTATGGCTACACCTTC
. | . | TRBJ1-1 | TRBV5-6 | CASSQGNTEAFF | TGTGCCAGCAGCCAGGGGAACACTGAAGCTTTCTTT